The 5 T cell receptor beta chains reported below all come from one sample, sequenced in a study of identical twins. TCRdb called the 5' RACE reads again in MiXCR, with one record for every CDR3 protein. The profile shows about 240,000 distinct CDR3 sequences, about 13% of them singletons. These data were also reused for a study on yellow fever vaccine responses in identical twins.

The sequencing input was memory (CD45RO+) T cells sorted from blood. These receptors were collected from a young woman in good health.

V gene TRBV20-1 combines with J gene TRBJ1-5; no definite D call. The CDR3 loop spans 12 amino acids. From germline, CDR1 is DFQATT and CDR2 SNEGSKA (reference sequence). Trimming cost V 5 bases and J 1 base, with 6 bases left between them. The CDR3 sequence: CSAQGSNQPQHF. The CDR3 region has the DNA TGCAGTGCTCAAGGGAGCAATCAGCCCCAGCATTTT.

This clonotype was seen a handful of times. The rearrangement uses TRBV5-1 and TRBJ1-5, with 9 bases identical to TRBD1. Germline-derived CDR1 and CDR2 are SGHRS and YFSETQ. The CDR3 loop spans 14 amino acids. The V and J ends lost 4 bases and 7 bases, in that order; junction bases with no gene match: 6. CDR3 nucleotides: TGCGCCAGCAGCACGACAGGGGGAGGCCAGCCCCAGCATTTT. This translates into CASSTTGGGQPQHF.

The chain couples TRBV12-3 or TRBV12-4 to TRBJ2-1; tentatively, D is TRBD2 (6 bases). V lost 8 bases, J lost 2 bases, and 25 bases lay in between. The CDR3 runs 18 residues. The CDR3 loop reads CASYPWASLAGTYNEQFF. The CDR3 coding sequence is TGTGCCAGCTACCCATGGGCGAGCCTGGCGGGGACCTACAATGAGCAGTTCTTC.

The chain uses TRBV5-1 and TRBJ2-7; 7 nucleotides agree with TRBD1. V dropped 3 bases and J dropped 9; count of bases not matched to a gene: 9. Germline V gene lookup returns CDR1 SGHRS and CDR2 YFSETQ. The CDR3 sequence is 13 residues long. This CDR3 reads CASSSPDRVAQYF. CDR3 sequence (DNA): TGCGCCAGCAGCTCGCCCGACAGGGTCGCGCAGTACTTC.

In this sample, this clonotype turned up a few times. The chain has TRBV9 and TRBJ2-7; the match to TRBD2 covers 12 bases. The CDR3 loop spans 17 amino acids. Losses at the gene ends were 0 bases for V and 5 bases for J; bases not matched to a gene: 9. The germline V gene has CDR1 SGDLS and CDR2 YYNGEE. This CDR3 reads CASSVALSSGRGDEQYF. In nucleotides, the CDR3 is TGTGCCAGCAGCGTAGCCCTTTCTAGCGGGAGGGGTGACGAGCAGTACTTC.